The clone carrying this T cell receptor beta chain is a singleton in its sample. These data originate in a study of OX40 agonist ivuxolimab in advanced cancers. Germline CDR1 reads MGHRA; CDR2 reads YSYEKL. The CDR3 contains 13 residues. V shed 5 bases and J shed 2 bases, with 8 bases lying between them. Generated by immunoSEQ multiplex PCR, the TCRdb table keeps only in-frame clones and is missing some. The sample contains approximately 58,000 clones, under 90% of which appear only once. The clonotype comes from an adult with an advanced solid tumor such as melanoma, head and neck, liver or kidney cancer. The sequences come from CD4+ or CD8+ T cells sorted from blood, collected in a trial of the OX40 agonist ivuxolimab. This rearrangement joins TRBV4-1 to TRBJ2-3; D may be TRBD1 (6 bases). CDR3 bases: TGCGCCAGCAGCGGGGGCTCCACAGATACGCAGTATTTT. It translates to CASSGGSTDTQYF.